The 8 T cell receptor beta chains presented below share a single source sample, sequenced in a study of T cell responses to AZD1222 COVID-19 vaccine. Produced via immunoSEQ multiplex PCR; TCRdb's table is partial and in-frame only. The sample gives 95,000 to 150,000 clones, 75% to 95% of which show up once; more than 3.5% is in the top ten. The sample consisted of peripheral blood, taken 28 days after the second dose of the MenACWY control vaccine. These receptors were taken from an adult who received the MenACWY meningococcal vaccine as a control.

This chain joins TRBV6-2 or TRBV6-3 and TRBJ1-1, with a weak D call TRBD1 (5 bases). Trimming stripped 5 bases from V and 1 base from J, with 17 bases between. CDR3 length equals 16 residues. Germline values: CDR1 MNHEY, CDR2 SVGEGT. The CDR3 sequence is CASSATTGRRNTEAFF. CDR3 coding DNA: TGTGCCAGCAGTGCTACGACGGGACGGAGGAACACTGAAGCTTTCTTT.

This clone was picked up one time. V is TRBV18 and J is TRBJ1-6, with a tentative D call TRBD1 (5 bases). In germline, CDR1 is KGHSH, CDR2 LQKENI. The CDR3 runs to 17 residues. V lost 3 bases, J lost 0 bases, and 12 bases lay in between. In DNA form, the CDR3 reads TGTGCCAGCTCACCTCGAGGGGAAGCCTCCTATAATTCACCCCTCCACTTT. Protein product: CASSPRGEASYNSPLHF.

The chain uses TRBV6-1 and TRBJ1-2; 8 bases align to TRBD1. The CDR3 covers 13 residues. The germline CDR1 and CDR2 sequences are MNHNS and SASEGT. The ends lost 1 base at V and 6 bases at J; junction bases unmatched: 1. CDR3 in amino acids: CASSEETGDGYTF. As DNA, the CDR3 is TGTGCCAGCAGTGAAGAGACAGGGGATGGCTACACCTTC.

V is TRBV30 and J is TRBJ2-2, with no clear D. Trimming left V 3 bases short and J 2 bases short, with 10 bases between. The V gene's germline CDR1 is GTSNPN and CDR2 SVGIG (reference sequence). The CDR3 spans 14 residues. CDR3 DNA: TGTGCCTGGAGACTGCCCCTTAACACCGGGGAGCTGTTTTTT. It yields the protein CAWRLPLNTGELFF.

The chain combines TRBV5-6 with TRBJ1-3, with TRBD1 identical over 7 bases. This CDR3 spans 18 amino acids. Per the germline V gene, CDR1 is SGHDT and CDR2 is YYEEEE. V was clipped by 2 bases and J by 1 base; unmatched bases: 12. CDR3 nucleotide sequence: TGTGCCAGCAGCTTCGGTGACAGGGAAATTTGGTCTGGAAACACCATATATTTT. This sequence encodes CASSFGDREIWSGNTIYF. The full variable domain, its missing parts supplied by reference TRBV5-6 and TRBJ1-3, is DAGVTQSPTHLIKTRGQQVTLRCSPKSGHDTVSWYQQALGQGPQFIFQYYEEEERQRGNFPDRFSGHQFPNYSSELNVNALLLGDSALYLCASSFGDREIWSGNTIYFGEGSWLTVV.

V is TRBV3-1 (or the pseudogene TRBV3-2) and J is TRBJ2-2; D is uncertain. Between the trimmed V and J ends, which lost 1 base and 0 bases, there was a span of 9 bases. Looked up from germline, CDR1 is LGHDT and CDR2 is YNNKEL (reference sequence). The CDR3 covers 16 residues. CDR3 amino acids: CASSQGTVANTGELFF. CDR3 DNA: TGTGCCAGCAGCCAAGGGACGGTAGCGAACACCGGGGAGCTGTTTTTT.

This rearrangement joins TRBV7-9 to TRBJ2-1; D gene uncertain. The CDR3 sequence is 12 residues long. V gave up 3 bases and J gave up 6 bases, with 6 bases separating them. Germline V CDR1 and CDR2: SEHNR, FQNEAQ (reference sequence). The CDR3: CASSFPPNEQFF. CDR3 nucleotide sequence: TGTGCCAGCAGCTTCCCCCCCAATGAGCAGTTCTTC.

The count of this clone is one. The V and J genes are TRBV28 and TRBJ1-5, with no clear D. CDR1 is MDHEN, CDR2 SYDVKM, per germline. Trimming stripped 3 bases from V and 7 bases from J, with 7 bases between. This CDR3 has 12 residues. CDR3 sequence: CASSLPTQPQHF. The CDR3 nucleotides are TGTGCCAGCAGTTTGCCGACGCAGCCCCAGCATTTT.